This T cell receptor (beta chain) was observed in a study of Ad26.COV2.S vaccination and SARS-CoV-2 variants. Study observations and caveats: An underestimation of total T cell responses may have resulted from the TCR breadth and depth analyses.

The data were produced by immunoSEQ multiplex PCR, yet TCRdb's version contains in-frame clones alone and is incomplete. The sample lists fewer than 55,000 clones, around 83% occurring once. Germline V gives CDR1 MNHEY, CDR2 SVGAGI. This CDR3 is 13 amino acids long. The ends lost 7 bases at V and 8 bases at J; junction bases unmatched: 10. This clone has just a few counts. The antigen remains undetermined. This material consisted of peripheral blood, taken after recovery from COVID-19. The TCR originated in a human donor who had recovered from COVID-19. The chain combines TRBV6-5 with TRBJ1-1; 7 nucleotides match TRBD1. CDR3 amino acids: CASTVSQDREAFF. DNA for the CDR3: TGTGCCAGCACCGTTTCCCAGGACAGGGAAGCTTTCTTT.